This T cell receptor (beta chain) was captured by sequencing in a study of T cells in Graves' hyperthyroidism and ophthalmopathy. Study-wide findings and caveats: Ophthalmopathy was separated from stable hyperthyroidism by a 13 V-J model.

RNA transcripts gave rise to amplified TCR beta CDR3 regions. A first-round RT-PCR of the TCR CDR3 used the HTBI primer set. Each CDR3 protein is one row after TCRdb ran MiXCR on the multiplex PCR reads. The data show around 300,000 distinct CDR3 sequences, with nearly 15% seen just once and roughly 31% held by the top ten. The CDR3 totals 15 residues. V trimming: 3 bases; J trimming: 3 bases; junction bases outside the gene matches: 6. CDR1 and CDR2 from the germline V gene are DFQATT and SNEGSKA (reference sequence). On this clonotype itself: Antigen unknown. This may arise from a read error, as a much more abundant clone is one base away.

Drawn at first hyperthyroidism diagnosis, the blood sample preceded any ophthalmopathy symptoms. The sequencing input was blood. The chain couples TRBV20-1 to TRBJ2-5, with 11 bases that match TRBD2. The sequence was collected from a woman aged 45-65 years with Graves' hyperthyroidism that later progressed to Graves' ophthalmopathy. CDR3 protein: CSASPVAGGEETQYF. The CDR3 nucleotides are TGCAGTGCTAGCCCGGTAGCGGGGGGGGAAGAGACCCAGTACTTC.